The 22 T cell receptor beta chains below all came from one sample that was sequenced in a study of T cell responses to AZD1222 COVID-19 vaccine. Using immunoSEQ multiplex PCR, the repertoire was profiled, and TCRdb retains in-frame clones only, with some absent. This repertoire shows 83,000 or so clones, 85% to 95% found once; its top ten account for under 35%. This specimen was peripheral blood, taken 28 days after the second AZD1222 dose. The source of these receptors is an adult who received the AZD1222 COVID-19 vaccine.

The chain has TRBV5-4 and TRBJ2-5; 8 nucleotides line up with TRBD2. V gave up 2 bases and J gave up 4 bases; unmatched junction bases: 4. The CDR3 contains 14 residues. Germline V gene data show CDR1 as SGHNT and CDR2 as YYREEE (reference sequence). The CDR3 DNA is TGTGCCAGCAGCTTAGCGGGAGCTAGAGAGACCCAGTACTTC. This encodes CASSLAGARETQYF.

The chain links TRBV19 to TRBJ1-3; no clear D gene. Deletions cut 2 bases from V and 0 bases from J, with 11 bases between. This CDR3 comprises 16 residues. Germline V CDR1 and CDR2: LNHDA, SQIVND (reference sequence). This CDR3 reads CASSIFTAYSGNTIYF. The CDR3 bases are TGTGCCAGTAGTATATTTACAGCTTACTCTGGAAACACCATATATTTT.

The chain combines TRBV9 with TRBJ1-2; D is unclear. The CDR3 is 14 amino acids. Trimming cost V 0 bases and J 2 bases, with 8 bases left between them. The V gene's germline CDR1 is SGDLS and CDR2 YYNGEE. The CDR3 DNA is TGTGCCAGCAGCGTAGCACCAGAAAACTATGGCTACACCTTC. It translates to CASSVAPENYGYTF.

This chain links TRBV19 with TRBJ1-4, with no clear D. Germline CDR1 and CDR2: LNHDA and SQIVND (reference sequence). The CDR3 spans 14 residues. The germline V and J ends were trimmed by 9 bases and 0 bases, with 11 bases remaining between them. The CDR3 here is CASSGTSTNEKLFF. In DNA form, the CDR3 reads TGTGCCAGCTCGGGCACCTCAACTAATGAAAAACTGTTTTTT.

The chain is built from TRBV5-6 and TRBJ1-1, with D maybe TRBD1 (5 bases). This CDR3 region has 13 residues. With 0 bases removed from V and 5 bases from J, the gap between germline ends came to 8 bases. Germline V gives CDR1 SGHDT, CDR2 YYEEEE. This CDR3 reads CASSLAGLTEAFF. The CDR3 DNA reads TGTGCCAGCAGCTTGGCAGGGCTGACTGAAGCTTTCTTT.

The chain couples TRBV29-1 to TRBJ1-1, with D perhaps matching TRBD1 (5 bases). The CDR3 has 14 residues. CDR1 is SQVTM and CDR2 is ANQGSEA in the germline V gene. Trimming stripped 5 bases from V and 5 bases from J, with 18 bases between. CDR3 region: CSVCKGPGWTEAFF. Here the CDR3 DNA reads TGCAGCGTTTGTAAGGGACCAGGTTGGACTGAAGCTTTCTTT.

The rearrangement joins TRBV7-3 to TRBJ1-1; 11 bases agree with TRBD1. The length of the CDR3 is 14 residues. Trimming took 3 bases from V and 4 from J; bases not matched to a gene: 1. Germline V CDR1 and CDR2: SGHTA, FQGTGA. This CDR3 reads CASSFGTGGTEAFF. The CDR3 coding sequence is TGTGCCAGCAGCTTCGGGACAGGGGGCACTGAAGCTTTCTTT.

This chain connects TRBV27 to TRBJ1-5; D ambiguous. This CDR3 comprises 13 residues. Trimming cost V 5 bases and J 4 bases, with 9 bases left between them. Looked up from germline, CDR1 is MNHEY and CDR2 is SMNVEV (reference sequence). This CDR3 reads CASSGVENQPQHF. CDR3 nucleotides: TGTGCCAGCAGTGGGGTAGAAAATCAGCCCCAGCATTTT.

The chain carries TRBV5-1 and TRBJ2-7; 11 positions match TRBD2. The V segment lost 0 bases and the J segment 4 bases; nucleotides outside the gene matches: 9. Germline CDR1 is SGHRS and CDR2 is YFSETQ. The length of the CDR3 is 17 residues. The CDR3 DNA reads as TGCGCCAGCAGCTTGGGGTTAGCGGGAGGGATCTTATACGAGCAGTACTTC. This sequence encodes CASSLGLAGGILYEQYF.

This chain uses TRBV5-6 with TRBJ1-1; tentatively, D is TRBD1 (5 bases). Germline V CDR1 and CDR2: SGHDT, YYEEEE. Between the trimmed V and J ends, which lost 6 bases and 1 base, there was a span of 16 bases. This CDR3 has 15 residues. CDR3 DNA: TGTGCCAGCACCCTAGGGGCAGGGCGGAACACTGAAGCTTTCTTT. Protein sequence: CASTLGAGRNTEAFF.

V usage is TRBV28 and J usage is TRBJ2-5; 7 nucleotides align to TRBD1. This CDR3 spans 15 amino acids. V lost 3 bases to trimming and J lost 2 bases; unmatched junction nucleotides: 6. Germline CDR1 MDHEN, CDR2 SYDVKM. In DNA, the CDR3 is TGTGCCAGCAGTTTGCAAACAGGGGTTCAAGAGACCCAGTACTTC. Its translation is CASSLQTGVQETQYF.

The V call is TRBV2, the J call TRBJ1-5, with 8 bases fitting TRBD1. The CDR3 totals 14 residues. Trimming took 6 bases from V and 2 from J; bases not matched to a gene: 3. Per the germline V gene, CDR1 is SNHLY and CDR2 is FYNNEI. The CDR3 sequence is CASRVDRGNQPQHF. The DNA for the CDR3 is TGTGCCAGCAGGGTGGACAGGGGCAATCAGCCCCAGCATTTT.

This clone showed up just once. This CDR3 reads CASSLAGKTNEKLFF. Written as DNA, the CDR3 is TGTGCCAGCAGCTTAGCGGGGAAAACTAATGAAAAACTGTTTTTT. J is TRBJ1-4 and V is TRBV7-3; no firm D call. This CDR3 spans 15 amino acids. Trimming left V 2 bases short and J 1 base short, with 8 bases between. Germline V lookup: CDR1 SGHTA, CDR2 FQGTGA.

This chain connects TRBV7-3 to TRBJ2-6; no clear D. V dropped 5 bases and J dropped 0 bases, with 8 bases sitting between them. The germline CDR1 and CDR2 sequences are SGHTA and FQGTGA. CDR3 length: 15 residues. Written as DNA, the CDR3 is TGTGCCAGCAGCCCTCTATCCTCTGGGGCCAACGTCCTGACTTTC. Translation: CASSPLSSGANVLTF.

The chain couples TRBV19 to TRBJ1-5, with a tentative D call TRBD1 (6 bases). Trimming pared 6 bases from V and 4 bases from J, leaving 13 bases between. Germline V CDR1 and CDR2: LNHDA, SQIVND (reference sequence). This CDR3 contains 14 residues. The CDR3 DNA sequence: TGTGCCAGTAGCAGCCGGCAGGGGAATCAGCCCCAGCATTTT. Its translation: CASSSRQGNQPQHF.

This clone was seen only once. The CDR3, as DNA: TGTGCCACCAGTGATTTATCGGACAGGAACAATGAGCAGTTCTTC. Protein product: CATSDLSDRNNEQFF. The chain uses TRBV24-1 and TRBJ2-1, with TRBD1 matching over 7 bases. Germline V gene lookup returns CDR1 KGHDR and CDR2 SFDVKD. V lost 1 base, J lost 5 bases, and 4 bases stayed unmatched. The CDR3 consists of 15 residues.

V is TRBV5-4 and J is TRBJ1-2; 8 bases line up with TRBD1. Germline-derived CDR1 and CDR2 are SGHNT and YYREEE (reference sequence). This CDR3 comprises 15 residues. The V and J ends lost 4 bases and 8 bases, in that order; junction bases with no gene match: 13. The CDR3 spells CASSTGQDLLWGYTF. In DNA, the CDR3 is TGTGCCAGCAGCACGGGACAGGACCTATTGTGGGGCTACACCTTC.

This clone was seen once. The rearrangement uses TRBV10-3 and TRBJ1-2; no definite D call. Germline CDR1 and CDR2: ENHRY and SYGVKD. Trimming pared 3 bases from V and 6 bases from J, leaving 14 bases between. CDR3 size: 14 residues. CDR3 residues: CAISDVGNENGYTF. CDR3 DNA: TGTGCCATCAGTGATGTAGGAAATGAGAATGGCTACACCTTC.

This sequence joins TRBV7-9 and TRBJ1-1, with unresolved D. With 1 base removed from V and 8 bases from J, the gap between germline ends came to 14 bases. CDR3 length: 14 residues. CDR1 and CDR2 (germline): SEHNR, FQNEAQ (reference sequence). CDR3 DNA: TGTGCCAGCAGCTTAGGCTTTATAGGCGACGAAGCTTTCTTT. Protein product: CASSLGFIGDEAFF.

CDR3 protein: CASSPAGEEKLFF. In DNA, the CDR3 is TGTGCCAGCAGCCCGGCCGGCGAGGAAAAACTGTTTTTT. The genes are TRBV7-9 and TRBJ1-4; D not resolved. Germline V CDR1 and CDR2: SEHNR, FQNEAQ (reference sequence). Between the trimmed V and J ends, which lost 5 bases and 8 bases, there was a span of 12 bases. CDR3 length: 13 amino acids.

This rearrangement joins TRBV6-5 to TRBJ2-7, with unresolved D. The CDR3 is 14 amino acids. Trimming took 6 bases from V and 7 from J, leaving 19 bases between them. The germline gives CDR1 MNHEY, CDR2 SVGAGI. The CDR3 loop reads CASRLGPLLGEQYF. CDR3 sequence (DNA): TGTGCCAGCAGGCTCGGGCCCCTCCTCGGAGAGCAGTACTTC.

This clone was seen only once. The J gene is TRBJ1-2, the V gene TRBV5-1, with a possible D match to TRBD1 (6 bases). The CDR3 covers 14 residues. CDR1 and CDR2 from the germline V gene are SGHRS and YFSETQ. Trimming took 2 bases from V and 2 from J, leaving 10 bases between them. For the CDR3, the DNA is TGCGCCAGCAGCTTACAGGGCCTGAACTATGGCTACACCTTC. It encodes CASSLQGLNYGYTF.